This passage covers 20 T cell receptor beta chains from one sample sequenced in a study of vaccination effects on CD4 cells after COVID-19. Their antigens are not known. The data were produced by immunoSEQ multiplex PCR, yet TCRdb's version contains in-frame clones alone and is incomplete. The sample has 40,000 or so clones; under 85% are singletons. Isolating CD4+ T cells followed more than eight days of culture. The sequences come from CD4+ T cells from PBMCs cultured without peptide, collected before COVID-19 vaccination. These receptors all come from a human donor who received a COVID-19 vaccine.

This chain uses TRBV6-1 with TRBJ2-1, with D perhaps being TRBD1 or TRBD2 (5 bases each). V gave up 0 bases and J gave up 0 bases, with 12 bases separating them. The CDR3 is made up of 17 amino acids. Germline V gene lookup returns CDR1 MNHNS and CDR2 SASEGT. The CDR3 DNA reads as TGTGCCAGCAGTGAAGCGAGGGGCATGAGCTCCTACAATGAGCAGTTCTTC. It yields the protein CASSEARGMSSYNEQFF.

This clone appeared once. The CDR3 sequence is CAISDGVLGTGLRGGYEQYF. Here the CDR3 DNA reads TGTGCCATCAGTGATGGGGTTCTTGGGACAGGGTTGAGGGGCGGCTACGAGCAGTACTTC. The V gene is TRBV10-3, the J gene TRBJ2-7; 9 bases are shared with TRBD1. CDR3 length: 20 amino acids. Germline CDR1 and CDR2: ENHRY and SYGVKD. With V trimmed by 3 bases and J by 3 bases, 21 bases remained unmatched.

This clone has more than one count but fewer than ten. The chain uses TRBV5-8 and TRBJ1-1; D not resolved. There are 14 residues in the CDR3. Germline CDR1 SGHTS, CDR2 YDEGEE. Trimming stripped 0 bases from V and 10 bases from J, with 16 bases between. The CDR3 sequence: CASSLVLVRQRAFF. The CDR3 nucleotides are TGTGCCAGCAGCTTGGTACTGGTACGACAACGAGCTTTCTTT.

Concerning this clone itself: A junction boundary mismatches the germline segment, possibly from a read error. The chain joins TRBV7-7 to TRBJ2-5; D may be TRBD2 (5 bases). Germline V gene lookup returns CDR1 SSHAT and CDR2 FNYEAQ (reference sequence). This CDR3 contains 12 residues. The CDR3 reads CASSPSGKTQYF. The DNA for the CDR3 is TGTGCTAGCAGCCCCTCGGGGAAAACCCAGTACTTC.

V gene TRBV11-3 combines with J gene TRBJ2-2, with TRBD1 matching 8 bases. The V and J ends lost 5 bases and 6 bases, in that order; junction bases with no gene match: 8. This CDR3 comprises 15 residues. The germline V gene has CDR1 SGHNT and CDR2 YENEEA. In DNA form, the CDR3 reads TGTGCCAGCAGCCCTGGACAGGGTGGCGCCGGGGAGCTGTTTTTT. As protein: CASSPGQGGAGELFF.

The chain has TRBV7-2 and TRBJ2-7; a possible D gene is TRBD1 (6 bases). Deletions cut 1 base from V and 3 bases from J, with 22 bases between. This CDR3 has 18 amino acids. Looked up from germline, CDR1 is SGHTA and CDR2 is FQGNSA. CDR3 protein: CASSLGSSPGHRSYEQYF. CDR3 nucleotide sequence: TGTGCCAGCAGCTTAGGGTCCTCCCCGGGACACCGGAGCTACGAGCAGTACTTC.

The V gene is TRBV3-1 (or the pseudogene TRBV3-2), the J gene TRBJ2-2; no firm D call. Germline V gives CDR1 LGHDT, CDR2 YNNKEL (reference sequence). The CDR3 loop spans 11 amino acids. V lost 6 bases, J lost 6 bases, and 5 bases lay in between. CDR3 coding DNA: TGTGCCAGCAGGGCCCCCGGGGAGCTGTTTTTT. It yields the protein CASRAPGELFF.

The chain employs TRBV5-1 and TRBJ2-5; D not certain. V was trimmed by 3 bases and J by 4 bases, leaving 13 bases between them. Germline CDR1 reads SGHRS; CDR2 reads YFSETQ. CDR3 length: 14 amino acids. In DNA, the CDR3 is TGCGCCAGCAGCTCGGAAGGCCCTGGAGAGACCCAGTACTTC. It codes for CASSSEGPGETQYF.

The chain couples TRBV5-4 to TRBJ2-7; 8 bases align to TRBD2. The germline gives CDR1 SGHNT, CDR2 YYREEE (reference sequence). Unmatched junction bases numbered 5, after V lost 0 bases and J lost 0 bases. This CDR3 region has 16 residues. The CDR3 loop is CASSLDAAGGSYEQYF. The CDR3, as DNA: TGTGCCAGCAGCTTGGATGCGGCGGGGGGCTCCTACGAGCAGTACTTC.

The V call is TRBV4-2, the J call TRBJ1-2, with TRBD1 matching 7 bases. Germline assignment: CDR1 LGHNA and CDR2 YNFKEQ. Losses at the gene ends were 4 bases for V and 4 bases for J; bases not matched to a gene: 9. The CDR3 runs 15 residues. The CDR3 sequence: CASSPPGTVLYGYTF. Here the CDR3 DNA reads TGTGCCAGCAGCCCCCCCGGGACAGTGCTCTATGGCTACACCTTC.

The chain links TRBV7-9 to TRBJ1-2, with 7 bases fitting TRBD1. This CDR3 contains 14 residues. V shed 5 bases, J shed 3 bases, and the junction held 6 bases outside the gene matches. CDR1 is SEHNR, CDR2 FQNEAQ, per germline (reference sequence). CDR3 coding DNA: TGTGCCAGCAGCCCCGGACAGGACTACTATGGCTACACCTTC. This gives the protein CASSPGQDYYGYTF. The whole variable domain, remainder taken from reference TRBV7-9 and TRBJ1-2, is DTGVSQNPRHKITKRGQNVTFRCDPISEHNRLYWYRQTLGQGPEFLTYFQNEAQLEKSRLLSDRFSAERPKGSFSTLEIQRTEQGDSAMYLCASSPGQDYYGYTFGSGTRLTVV.

This clone has a handful of counts. V and J are TRBV7-8 and TRBJ2-2; D might be TRBD1 or TRBD2, each matching 5 bases. Trimming removed 5 bases at V and 6 bases at J, with 28 bases between. This CDR3 has 19 amino acids. Germline V gene data show CDR1 as SGHVS and CDR2 as FQNEAQ. The DNA for the CDR3 is TGTGCCAGCAGCACATACCAGGGTGGGAGAAGTATGAGGTCCGGGGAGCTGTTTTTT. Translation gives CASSTYQGGRSMRSGELFF.

The V gene is TRBV11-2, the J gene TRBJ1-1, with D maybe TRBD1 (5 bases). The CDR3 covers 16 residues. The germline CDR1 and CDR2 sequences are SGHAT and FQNNGV. V gave up 5 bases and J gave up 1 base, with 17 bases separating them. In DNA, the CDR3 is TGTGCCAGCAGCCTCACATGGGGGGAGGCGAACACTGAAGCTTTCTTT. It specifies CASSLTWGEANTEAFF.

This clone was seen a few times. The V call is TRBV15, the J call TRBJ2-1; 10 bases line up with TRBD2. The trim removed 5 bases at V and 4 bases at J, leaving 8 bases unmatched. The germline CDR1 and CDR2 sequences are LNHNV and YYDKDF (reference sequence). The CDR3 loop spans 16 amino acids. The CDR3 sequence is CATSFRTSGRYNEQFF. The CDR3 DNA follows: TGTGCCACCAGCTTTCGGACTAGCGGAAGATACAATGAGCAGTTCTTC.

The chain combines TRBV5-1 with TRBJ2-1; 10 bases align to TRBD1. CDR3 size: 14 residues. After removal of 7 bases from V and 4 bases from J, the junction contained 5 bases not matched to a gene. Germline CDR1 reads SGHRS; CDR2 reads YFSETQ. CDR3 sequence (DNA): TGCGCCAGCTGGACAGGGGGAAGTTACAATGAGCAGTTCTTC. It codes for CASWTGGSYNEQFF. The full variable domain, with the rest looked up from reference TRBV5-1 and TRBJ2-1, is KAGVTQTPRYLIKTRGQQVTLSCSPISGHRSVSWYQQTPGQGLQFLFEYFSETQRNKGNFPGRFSGRQFSNSRSEMNVSTLELGDSALYLCASWTGGSYNEQFFGPGTRLTVL.

This sequence joins TRBV2 and TRBJ1-2; D not certain. There are 12 residues in the CDR3. The germline V gene encodes CDR1 SNHLY and CDR2 FYNNEI. V lost 8 bases and J 8 bases, leaving 15 bases between the germline ends. The CDR3 nucleotides are TGTGCCAGCCATTACGGCCAGAGGGGCTACACCTTC. Translation gives CASHYGQRGYTF.

The V and J genes are TRBV2 and TRBJ1-2, with TRBD1 as a possible D gene (6 bases). V lost 5 bases and J lost 5, with 18 bases in between. This CDR3 has 15 residues. From germline, CDR1 is SNHLY and CDR2 FYNNEI. The CDR3 here is CASSLALGAEYGYTF. CDR3 nucleotides: TGTGCCAGCAGTCTCGCCTTGGGGGCAGAATATGGCTACACCTTC.

The chain links TRBV30 to TRBJ2-3; 8 bases are a match to TRBD2. CDR3 length: 14 residues. Germline lookup yields CDR1 GTSNPN and CDR2 SVGIG (reference sequence). V lost 6 bases to trimming and J lost 4 bases; unmatched junction nucleotides: 9. DNA of the CDR3: TGTGCCTGCGCTAGCGGGTCTCGTTCAGATACGCAGTATTTT. Protein product: CACASGSRSDTQYF.

CDR3 nucleotides: TGTGCCAGCAGCTTAGGGACAGGGTCTGGAAACACCATATATTTT. It yields the protein CASSLGTGSGNTIYF. The rearrangement uses TRBV7-2 and TRBJ1-3; 8 bases are a match to TRBD1. CDR1 SGHTA and CDR2 FQGNSA come from the germline V gene. Trimming at V came to 1 base and at J to 1 base, leaving 0 bases not matched to a gene. The CDR3 length is 15 residues.

Only one count was recorded for this clone. The chain links TRBV28 to TRBJ2-1; D call uncertain. Germline lookup yields CDR1 MDHEN and CDR2 SYDVKM. V lost 8 bases and J 1 base, leaving 6 bases between the germline ends. The CDR3 runs to 12 residues. CDR3: CASAVSYNEQFF. CDR3 nucleotide sequence: TGTGCCAGCGCTGTTTCCTACAATGAGCAGTTCTTC.